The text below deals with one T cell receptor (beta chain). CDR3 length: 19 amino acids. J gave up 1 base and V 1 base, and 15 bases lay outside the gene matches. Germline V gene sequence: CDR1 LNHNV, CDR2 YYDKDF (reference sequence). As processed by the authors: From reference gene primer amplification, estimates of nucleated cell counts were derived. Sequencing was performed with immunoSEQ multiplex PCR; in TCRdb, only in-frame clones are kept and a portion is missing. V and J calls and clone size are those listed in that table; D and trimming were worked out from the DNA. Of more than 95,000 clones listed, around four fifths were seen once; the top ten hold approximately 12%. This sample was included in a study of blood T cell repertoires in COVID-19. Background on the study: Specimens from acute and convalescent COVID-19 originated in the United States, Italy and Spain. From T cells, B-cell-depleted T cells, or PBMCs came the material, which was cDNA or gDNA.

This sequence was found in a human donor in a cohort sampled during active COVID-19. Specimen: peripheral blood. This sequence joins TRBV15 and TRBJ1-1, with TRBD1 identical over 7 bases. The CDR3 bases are TGTGCCACCAGCAGAGGGGGACAGAAAAGACTAAGATCGAACACTGAAGCTTTCTTT. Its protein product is CATSRGGQKRLRSNTEAFF.